This TCR beta chain was recorded in a study of blood T cell repertoires in COVID-19. Study-wide context: T cells, B-cell-depleted T cells, or PBMCs provided the cDNA or gDNA that served as material.

Germline CDR1 GTSNPN, CDR2 SVGIG (reference sequence). V lost 2 bases, J lost 9 bases, and 10 bases lay in between. The CDR3 extends over 11 amino acids. Method: immunoSEQ multiplex PCR; TCRdb's copy keeps in-frame clones and lacks some. The profile covers some 290,000 clones, with roughly nine tenths appearing a single time and 3.6% taken by the ten largest. The rearrangement joins TRBV30 to TRBJ1-1; the D gene is possibly TRBD1 (6 bases). The origin of this receptor is a man between 18 and 35 years old with active or convalescent COVID-19. The sequencing input was peripheral blood. The CDR3 DNA is TGTGCCTGGAGTATGGGGGACAAAGCTTTCTTT. Translating gives CAWSMGDKAFF.